The 15 T cell receptor beta chains below come from one sample, sequenced in a study of cytomegalovirus exposure and HLA in healthy donors. The PCR used 60 Vbeta and 13 Jbeta primers. Method: immunoSEQ multiplex PCR; TCRdb's copy keeps in-frame clones and lacks some. The sample yields tens of thousands of clones, 65% to 70% seen once. The sequenced sample was PBMCs. The receptor source for this set is a woman aged 45-65 years in good health and CMV-seropositive.

V is TRBV25-1 and J is TRBJ2-1, with TRBD2 matching 8 bases. The CDR3 runs to 15 residues. Germline CDR1 reads MGHDK; CDR2 reads SYGVNS. J lost 4 bases, V lost 4 bases, and 6 bases had no gene match. CDR3 region: CASSGNSGEYNEQFF. CDR3 in DNA: TGTGCCAGCAGTGGAAATAGCGGGGAATACAATGAGCAGTTCTTC.

The gene calls are TRBV5-1 and TRBJ2-1, with TRBD2 as a possible D gene (5 bases). The CDR3 totals 14 residues. Looked up from germline, CDR1 is SGHRS and CDR2 is YFSETQ. V lost 4 bases and J 8 bases, leaving 16 bases between the germline ends. This CDR3 reads CASSLVTSLDEQFF. The CDR3 DNA follows: TGCGCCAGCAGCCTGGTTACTAGTTTAGATGAGCAGTTCTTC.

The sample holds a few counts of this clone. V and J are TRBV11-2 and TRBJ2-2, with TRBD2 matching over 9 bases. The germline V gene has CDR1 SGHAT and CDR2 FQNNGV. The CDR3 is 17 amino acids. The V segment lost 1 base and the J segment 7 bases; nucleotides outside the gene matches: 10. CDR3 loop: CASSLGLAGGHHGELFF. The CDR3 DNA reads TGTGCCAGCAGCTTAGGACTGGCGGGGGGGCATCACGGGGAGCTGTTTTTT.

A word on this clone: Mismatch with germline at one junction end may stem from a read error. The chain links TRBV5-1 to TRBJ2-6; TRBD1 is a possible D gene (5 bases). The CDR3 spans 16 residues. Germline CDR1 and CDR2: SGHRS and YFSETQ. CDR3 nucleotide sequence: TGCGCCAGCAAGGTACAGGCCACCTCTGAGGCCAACGTCCTGACTTTC. Translating it yields CASKVQATSEANVLTF.

This clone showed up just a few times. This sequence joins TRBV11-1 and TRBJ1-2; weak D call: TRBD1 (6 bases). Germline V gene data show CDR1 as SGHAT and CDR2 as FQDESV (reference sequence). The CDR3 runs 14 residues. Trimming stripped 4 bases from V and 8 bases from J, with 17 bases between. CDR3 amino acids: CASSSDRTYGGYTF. CDR3 bases: TGTGCCAGCAGCTCCGACAGGACCTATGGAGGCTACACCTTC.

The rearrangement links TRBV19 to TRBJ1-2; D is ambiguous. There are 12 residues in the CDR3. Trimming took 5 bases from V and 7 from J, leaving 11 bases between them. The germline V gene encodes CDR1 LNHDA and CDR2 SQIVND (reference sequence). CDR3 in amino acids: CASSGGFVGYTF. The CDR3 coding sequence is TGTGCCAGTAGTGGAGGGTTTGTTGGCTACACCTTC.

The chain employs TRBV7-9 and TRBJ2-2; tentative D call: TRBD1 (6 bases). The CDR3 runs 16 residues. Germline loops: CDR1 SEHNR, CDR2 FQNEAQ (reference sequence). V was pared by 4 bases and J by 1 base, with 13 bases between. For the CDR3, the DNA is TGTGCCAGCAGCTCTTGGGGGCGTCGGAACACCGGGGAGCTGTTTTTT. Translation gives CASSSWGRRNTGELFF.

J is TRBJ1-1 and V is TRBV7-2; TRBD1 matches 7 bases. The CDR3 has 15 residues. The V segment lost 5 bases and the J segment 4 bases; nucleotides outside the gene matches: 10. Germline values: CDR1 SGHTA, CDR2 FQGNSA. The CDR3, as DNA: TGTGCCAGCAGCCCAGAGGCCCAGGGGGGCACTGAAGCTTTCTTT. Its translation: CASSPEAQGGTEAFF.

This clone was recorded a few times. The genes are TRBV10-3 and TRBJ2-5, with D possibly TRBD2 on 6 matching bases. The tail of the sequence fits TRBJ2-7 better, so the J call may be wrong. The CDR3 runs to 14 residues. Looked up from germline, CDR1 is ENHRY and CDR2 is SYGVKD. The CDR3 DNA is TGTGCCATCAGTAGCGACATGGACTACTACGAGCAGTACTTC. Residues: CAISSDMDYYEQYF.

This clone showed up just once. The chain has TRBV29-1 and TRBJ1-2; D perhaps matches TRBD1 (6 bases). The V end was cut by 7 bases, the J end by 3 bases, with 18 bases between. CDR1 is SQVTM and CDR2 is ANQGSEA in the germline V gene. The CDR3 is 14 residues long. CDR3 DNA sequence: TGCAGCGCCTCCCCAGGGGATCGTGACTATGGCTACACCTTC. Amino acids: CSASPGDRDYGYTF.

The J gene is TRBJ2-5, the V gene TRBV7-2; no firm D call. Trimming cost V 1 base and J 7 bases, with 7 bases left between them. This CDR3 has 12 residues. CDR1 and CDR2 (germline): SGHTA, FQGNSA. CDR3: CASSLGRGTQYF. The CDR3 DNA sequence: TGTGCCAGCAGCTTAGGGCGCGGGACCCAGTACTTC.

The chain couples TRBV25-1 to TRBJ1-6; 8 nucleotides match TRBD1. Germline V gene sequence: CDR1 MGHDK, CDR2 SYGVNS. The CDR3 runs 14 residues. The ends lost 8 bases at V and 9 bases at J; junction bases unmatched: 9. The CDR3 spells CASAKTGVISPLHF. The CDR3 bases are TGTGCCAGCGCGAAGACAGGGGTTATTTCACCCCTCCACTTT.

This clone showed up just a few times. The rearrangement uses TRBV6-5 and TRBJ1-1, with 8 bases that match TRBD1. Germline lookup yields CDR1 MNHEY and CDR2 SVGAGI. The CDR3 covers 13 residues. V lost 4 bases, J lost 5 bases, and 3 bases stayed unmatched. CDR3 sequence: CASSSQGATEAFF. CDR3 nucleotides: TGTGCCAGCAGTTCCCAGGGGGCGACTGAAGCTTTCTTT.

The chain links TRBV28 to TRBJ1-5; D is unresolved. Germline V gene data show CDR1 as MDHEN and CDR2 as SYDVKM. The CDR3 is 15 residues long. V was pared by 2 bases and J by 0 bases, with 8 bases between. This chain's CDR3 is CASSLMAGSNQPQHF. The CDR3 DNA sequence: TGTGCCAGCAGTTTAATGGCGGGTAGCAATCAGCCCCAGCATTTT. The entire variable domain, with the rest obtained from reference TRBV28 and TRBJ1-5, is as follows: DVKVTQSSRYLVKRTGEKVFLECVQDMDHENMFWYRQDPGLGLRLIYFSYDVKMKEKGDIPEGYSVSREKKERFSLILESASTNQTSMYLCASSLMAGSNQPQHFGDGTRLSIL.

The chain recombines TRBV7-6 with TRBJ2-3, with no clear D. Trimming removed 5 bases at V and 2 bases at J, with 14 bases between. CDR3 length equals 15 residues. The V gene's germline CDR1 is SGHVS and CDR2 FNYEAQ. The CDR3 DNA sequence: TGTGCCAGCAGCCCCACTGTTCTTAACACAGATACGCAGTATTTT. Translation: CASSPTVLNTDTQYF.